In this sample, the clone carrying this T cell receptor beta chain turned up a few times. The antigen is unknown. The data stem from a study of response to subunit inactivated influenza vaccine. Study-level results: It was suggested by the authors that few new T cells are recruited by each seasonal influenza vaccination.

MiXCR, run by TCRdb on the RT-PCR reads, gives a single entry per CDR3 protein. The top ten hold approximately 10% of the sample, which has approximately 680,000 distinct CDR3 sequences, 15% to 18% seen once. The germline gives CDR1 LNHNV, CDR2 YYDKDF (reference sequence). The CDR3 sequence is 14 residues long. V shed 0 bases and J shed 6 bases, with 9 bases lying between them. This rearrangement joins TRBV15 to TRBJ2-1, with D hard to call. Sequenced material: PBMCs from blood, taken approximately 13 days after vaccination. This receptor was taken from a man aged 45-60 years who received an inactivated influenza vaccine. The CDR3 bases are TGTGCCACCAGCAGAGATAAAGGTGGCAATGAGCAGTTCTTC. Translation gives CATSRDKGGNEQFF.